These 32 T cell receptor beta chains were all obtained from the same sample, sequenced in a study of human T cells and chemical hapten exposure. Stated time point: patch test 1, 2 weeks after DPC sensitization. The treatment was: therapeutic diphenylcyclopropenone sensitization with weekly scalp DPC. TCRdb redid the calling of the RACE reads with MiXCR, one entry per CDR3 protein. The sample lists some 190,000 distinct CDR3 sequences, more than 20% seen once, with under 7.5% in the top ten. Sequencing used whole blood, obtained in connection with sensitization to the hapten diphenylcyclopropenone (DPC). The receptors stem from a woman aged 50 to 65 with alopecia areata. Some clones in this sample may be carry-over from other donors' samples.

CDR3 bases: TGTGCCAGCAGCTTAGCAGGCCAGGGAGTAACTGAAGCTTTCTTT. The encoded protein is CASSLAGQGVTEAFF. This sequence joins TRBV7-2 and TRBJ1-1, with D possibly being TRBD1 (5 bases). The CDR3 has 15 residues. The V end lost 0 bases, the J end lost 5 bases, and 13 bases lay between the germline ends. CDR1 and CDR2 (germline): SGHTA, FQGNSA.

The chain recombines TRBV10-3 with TRBJ2-5, with D possibly being TRBD1 or TRBD2 (5 bases each). CDR1 and CDR2 (germline): ENHRY, SYGVKD. Trimming removed 6 bases at V and 1 base at J, with 15 bases between. The CDR3 is made up of 15 amino acids. CDR3 bases: TGTGCCATCAGCAACCGGGACGGAGCCCAAGAGACCCAGTACTTC. Translating gives CAISNRDGAQETQYF.

This clonotype has only a few counts. The V gene is TRBV20-1, the J gene TRBJ2-1; TRBD2 matches at 13 bases. V shed 5 bases and J 9 bases; nucleotides not matched to a gene: 13. This CDR3 has 16 amino acids. The germline CDR1 and CDR2 sequences are DFQATT and SNEGSKA (reference sequence). In nucleotides, the CDR3 is TGCAGTGCTCTCTTAGGACTAGCGGGAGTCTCTAGTGAGCAGTTCTTC. Encoded protein: CSALLGLAGVSSEQFF.

This clonotype was counted ten times or more. The CDR3 sequence is CASSPGTGQETQYF. In DNA form, the CDR3 reads TGTGCCAGCAGTCCTGGCACGGGCCAAGAGACCCAGTACTTC. This rearrangement joins TRBV18 to TRBJ2-5; the D is unclear. There are 14 residues in the CDR3. Germline-derived CDR1 and CDR2 are KGHSH and LQKENI. The V end was cut by 8 bases, the J end by 1 base, with 14 bases between.

The rearrangement links TRBV6-5 to TRBJ1-1, with a possible D match to TRBD1 (6 bases). V lost 2 bases and J lost 1, with 8 bases in between. Germline-derived CDR1 and CDR2 are MNHEY and SVGAGI. CDR3 length: 14 amino acids. CDR3 protein: CASSYRDTNTEAFF. The CDR3 region has the DNA TGTGCCAGCAGTTACCGGGACACGAACACTGAAGCTTTCTTT.

This clonotype was seen only a few times. The chain is built from TRBV3-1 and TRBJ2-7; D possibly corresponds to TRBD2 (6 bases). V lost 0 bases, J lost 5 bases, and 8 bases lay in between. The CDR3 is made up of 13 amino acids. Germline CDR1 and CDR2: LGHDT and YNNKEL (reference sequence). The CDR3 DNA reads as TGTGCCAGCAGCCAAGACAGGGAGGACGAGCAGTACTTC. Residues: CASSQDREDEQYF.

The V gene is TRBV7-9, the J gene TRBJ2-2; maybe TRBD2 (6 bases). This CDR3 spans 15 amino acids. V lost 2 bases, J lost 5 bases, and 12 bases lay in between. The V gene's germline CDR1 is SEHNR and CDR2 FQNEAQ (reference sequence). CDR3 in DNA: TGTGCCAGCAGCTTATCAGGCGCGGGGACCGGGGAGCTGTTTTTT. Residues: CASSLSGAGTGELFF.

The chain combines TRBV18 with TRBJ1-5, with D hard to call. Trimming left V 4 bases short and J 5 bases short, with 9 bases between. The CDR3 runs to 13 residues. CDR1 and CDR2 (germline): KGHSH, LQKENI. CDR3 DNA: TGTGCCAGCTCACTAGAATCTGATCAGCCCCAGCATTTT. Protein product: CASSLESDQPQHF.

This clonotype was seen ten or more times. In DNA form, the CDR3 reads TGTGCCAGCTCCCAAAGGCTTCTAGCGGGGAGCAGCAATGGCTACAATGAGCAGTTCTTC. It translates to CASSQRLLAGSSNGYNEQFF. The chain couples TRBV18 to TRBJ2-1; 9 nucleotides align to TRBD2. The CDR3 is made up of 20 amino acids. Trimming removed 6 bases from V and 3 bases from J; junction bases left unmatched: 21. CDR1 and CDR2 (germline): KGHSH, LQKENI. Looking up the rest from reference TRBV18 and TRBJ2-1 gives the full variable domain: NAGVMQNPRHLVRRRGQEARLRCSPMKGHSHVYWYRQLPEEGLKFMVYLQKENIIDESGMPKERFSAEFPKEGPSILRIQQVVRGDSAAYFCASSQRLLAGSSNGYNEQFFGPGTRLTVL.

The chain joins TRBV12-3 or TRBV12-4 to TRBJ2-1; 9 nucleotides align to TRBD2. V shed 5 bases and J 4 bases; nucleotides not matched to a gene: 3. The CDR3 runs to 14 residues. Here the CDR3 DNA reads TGTGCCAGCAGTGTGACTAGCGGATACAATGAGCAGTTCTTC. Its translation: CASSVTSGYNEQFF.

The table lists this clonotype with a few counts. The chain carries TRBV3-1 and TRBJ2-1; D gene uncertain. V lost 2 bases and J 4 bases, leaving 9 bases between the germline ends. Per germline, CDR1 LGHDT and CDR2 YNNKEL (reference sequence). The CDR3 consists of 14 residues. In nucleotides, the CDR3 is TGTGCCAGCAGCCAACGACCCCTATACAATGAGCAGTTCTTC. Residues: CASSQRPLYNEQFF.

V gene TRBV29-1 combines with J gene TRBJ2-2; D uncertain. The CDR3 contains 13 residues. Germline V gives CDR1 SQVTM, CDR2 ANQGSEA. Trimming pared 7 bases from V and 7 bases from J, leaving 16 bases between. The DNA of the CDR3 is TGCAGCGCTTCGACGATAATGGACGGGGAGCTGTTTTTT. This encodes CSASTIMDGELFF.

This clonotype was seen a handful of times. This sequence joins TRBV12-3 or TRBV12-4 and TRBJ1-6; D gene uncertain. The CDR3 has 12 amino acids. V was shortened by 5 bases and J by 8 bases, with 7 bases between the two germline ends. CDR3 sequence (DNA): TGTGCCAGCAGTGCAGGAGATTCACCCCTCCACTTT. As protein: CASSAGDSPLHF.

V gene TRBV20-1 combines with J gene TRBJ1-4, with 7 bases that match TRBD1. Germline CDR1 is DFQATT and CDR2 is SNEGSKA (reference sequence). This CDR3 spans 13 amino acids. V gave up 1 base and J gave up 7 bases; unmatched junction bases: 3. The CDR3 protein is CSARVTGVEKLFF. CDR3 DNA sequence: TGCAGTGCTAGAGTCACAGGGGTTGAAAAACTGTTTTTT.

This chain connects TRBV12-3 or TRBV12-4 to TRBJ1-1, with D unresolved. Trimming removed 6 bases at V and 5 bases at J, with 13 bases between. This CDR3 comprises 13 residues. As DNA, the CDR3 is TGTGCCAGCAGCACAAAGGTGGGGACTGAAGCTTTCTTT. Translated, it gives CASSTKVGTEAFF.

The sample holds a few counts of this clonotype. The J gene is TRBJ1-1, the V gene TRBV5-1; 7 bases map to TRBD1. With 6 bases clipped from V and 5 bases from J, the junction kept 13 bases outside the gene matches. Per germline, CDR1 SGHRS and CDR2 YFSETQ. This CDR3 spans 15 amino acids. CDR3 loop: CASTWASGTATEAFF. For the CDR3, the DNA is TGCGCCAGCACCTGGGCCTCCGGGACAGCAACTGAAGCTTTCTTT.

This clonotype occurred a few times. The J gene is TRBJ2-1, the V gene TRBV9; D possibly corresponds to TRBD2 (5 bases). Per germline, CDR1 SGDLS and CDR2 YYNGEE. Trimming took off 4 bases at V and 0 bases at J, with 8 bases between the two ends. CDR3 size: 14 residues. The CDR3 region is CASSQDFSYNEQFF. The CDR3 region has the DNA TGTGCCAGCAGCCAGGACTTCTCCTACAATGAGCAGTTCTTC.

J is TRBJ1-5 and V is TRBV29-1; 7 nucleotides line up with TRBD1. The germline V gene encodes CDR1 SQVTM and CDR2 ANQGSEA. This CDR3 is built from 13 residues. V shed 4 bases and J 4 bases; nucleotides not matched to a gene: 4. CDR3 in DNA: TGCAGCGTTGGACAGGGTAGGAATCAGCCCCAGCATTTT. Protein sequence: CSVGQGRNQPQHF.

This clonotype was found many times. The chain joins TRBV20-1 to TRBJ1-4, with a tentative D call TRBD1 (5 bases). Germline values: CDR1 DFQATT, CDR2 SNEGSKA (reference sequence). The CDR3 is made up of 14 amino acids. Trimming pared 3 bases from V and 4 bases from J, leaving 12 bases between. The CDR3 DNA reads TGCAGTGCTAGCAAGGGACTCCTTAATGAAAAACTGTTTTTT. Amino acids: CSASKGLLNEKLFF.

Written as DNA, the CDR3 is TGTGCCAGCAGTCAGGACTACCAGAATGAGCAGTTCTTC. It is translated as CASSQDYQNEQFF. The gene calls are TRBV2 and TRBJ2-1; D is possibly TRBD2 (6 bases). Between the trimmed V and J ends, which lost 5 bases and 7 bases, there was a span of 12 bases. This CDR3 is built from 13 residues. Per germline, CDR1 SNHLY and CDR2 FYNNEI.

This chain joins TRBV7-9 and TRBJ2-7; 12 nucleotides line up with TRBD2. Germline-derived CDR1 and CDR2 are SEHNR and FQNEAQ (reference sequence). CDR3 length equals 15 residues. The V and J ends lost 3 bases and 7 bases, in that order; junction bases with no gene match: 7. CDR3 nucleotide sequence: TGTGCCAGCAGCTTCTGGACTAGCGGGAAGGAGGAGCAGTACTTC. This sequence encodes CASSFWTSGKEEQYF. Complete variable domain (other parts from reference TRBV7-9 and TRBJ2-7): DTGVSQNPRHKITKRGQNVTFRCDPISEHNRLYWYRQTLGQGPEFLTYFQNEAQLEKSRLLSDRFSAERPKGSFSTLEIQRTEQGDSAMYLCASSFWTSGKEEQYFGPGTRLTVT.

This chain uses TRBV20-1 with TRBJ1-4; D uncertain. Trimming took off 3 bases at V and 7 bases at J, with 9 bases between the two ends. The CDR3 sequence is 12 residues long. CDR1 is DFQATT, CDR2 SNEGSKA, per germline (reference sequence). The chain's CDR3 is CSARGIGEKLFF. The CDR3 nucleotides are TGCAGTGCTAGGGGAATAGGTGAAAAACTGTTTTTT.

This clonotype came up a few times. J is TRBJ1-2 and V is TRBV15; possibly TRBD1 for D (5 bases). Trimming pared 0 bases from V and 4 bases from J, leaving 9 bases between. The CDR3 extends over 14 amino acids. The germline V gene has CDR1 LNHNV and CDR2 YYDKDF (reference sequence). CDR3 DNA sequence: TGTGCCACCAGCAGAGATTTAGGGACCTATGGCTACACCTTC. Encoded protein: CATSRDLGTYGYTF.

Only a few counts were recorded for this clonotype. V and J are TRBV5-1 and TRBJ1-1, with TRBD1 identical over 9 bases. The CDR3 sequence is 16 residues long. The V gene end was trimmed by 4 bases and the J gene end by 1 base; junction bases not matched to a gene: 8. CDR1 SGHRS and CDR2 YFSETQ come from the germline V gene. The CDR3: CASSRDRVGKNTEAFF. Here the CDR3 DNA reads TGCGCCAGCAGCCGGGACAGGGTAGGGAAGAACACTGAAGCTTTCTTT.

The J gene is TRBJ1-6, the V gene TRBV18; D not certain. Germline assignment: CDR1 KGHSH and CDR2 LQKENI. The V end was cut by 8 bases, the J end by 5 bases, with 10 bases between. This CDR3 has 13 residues. The CDR3 DNA sequence: TGTGCCAGCACGGAGCGTAATAATTCACCCCTCCACTTT. It translates to CASTERNNSPLHF. The full variable domain, in which reference TRBV18 and TRBJ1-6 provide the parts outside the CDR3, is NAGVMQNPRHLVRRRGQEARLRCSPMKGHSHVYWYRQLPEEGLKFMVYLQKENIIDESGMPKERFSAEFPKEGPSILRIQQVVRGDSAAYFCASTERNNSPLHFGNGTRLTVT.

J is TRBJ1-3 and V is TRBV7-9; D gene uncertain. CDR3 length: 15 amino acids. Germline CDR1 and CDR2: SEHNR and FQNEAQ (reference sequence). Trimming stripped 3 bases from V and 0 bases from J, with 9 bases between. DNA for the CDR3: TGTGCCAGCAGCTTCGACGGAGGCTCTGGAAACACCATATATTTT. This gives the protein CASSFDGGSGNTIYF.

The V gene is TRBV12-3 or TRBV12-4, the J gene TRBJ1-1; tentative D call: TRBD1 (5 bases). The CDR3 consists of 14 residues. V was shortened by 4 bases and J by 1 base, with 10 bases between the two germline ends. CDR3 amino acids: CASSSLTANTEAFF. The CDR3 region has the DNA TGTGCCAGCAGTTCCCTGACAGCGAACACTGAAGCTTTCTTT.

The rearrangement links TRBV11-2 to TRBJ2-2, with 9 bases matching TRBD2. The V and J ends lost 1 base and 4 bases, in that order; junction bases with no gene match: 4. Germline CDR1 is SGHAT and CDR2 is FQNNGV. CDR3 length: 16 residues. DNA of the CDR3: TGTGCCAGCAGCTTAGCCGGGACTAGCATCACCGGGGAGCTGTTTTTT. Encoded protein: CASSLAGTSITGELFF. The full variable domain, completed using reference TRBV11-2 and TRBJ2-2, is EAGVAQSPRYKIIEKRQSVAFWCNPISGHATLYWYQQILGQGPKLLIQFQNNGVVDDSQLPKDRFSAERLKGVDSTLKIQPAKLEDSAVYLCASSLAGTSITGELFFGEGSRLTVL.

The chain employs TRBV3-1 and TRBJ2-1; D is unresolved. CDR3 size: 17 residues. Per the germline V gene, CDR1 is LGHDT and CDR2 is YNNKEL (reference sequence). Trimming took off 0 bases at V and 7 bases at J, with 19 bases between the two ends. CDR3 amino acids: CASSQDGRTARKNEQFF. The CDR3, as DNA: TGTGCCAGCAGCCAAGATGGAAGGACGGCCCGAAAAAATGAGCAGTTCTTC.

This clonotype was seen only a few times. J is TRBJ1-2 and V is TRBV27; D is uncertain. CDR1 and CDR2 from the germline V gene are MNHEY and SMNVEV (reference sequence). The CDR3 is 17 residues long. V lost 2 bases to trimming and J lost 0 bases, with 16 bases between them. The CDR3 spells CASSLTPVGTANYGYTF. CDR3 in DNA: TGTGCCAGCAGTTTAACCCCCGTGGGTACAGCTAACTATGGCTACACCTTC.

This clonotype was counted between two and nine times. V and J are TRBV20-1 and TRBJ2-7; 11 bases fit TRBD1. V was pared by 1 base and J by 3 bases, with 5 bases of the junction left unmatched. The germline gives CDR1 DFQATT, CDR2 SNEGSKA (reference sequence). This CDR3 is 15 amino acids long. The CDR3 DNA sequence: TGCAGTGCTAGAGTTGGACAGGGGGCCTTCTACGAGCAGTACTTC. Encoded protein: CSARVGQGAFYEQYF.

This clonotype was seen only a few times. The rearrangement links TRBV7-8 to TRBJ2-1; maybe TRBD2 (7 bases). V was clipped by 3 bases and J by 10 bases, with 22 bases between them. The CDR3 runs 16 residues. Germline loops: CDR1 SGHVS, CDR2 FQNEAQ. Here the CDR3 reads CASSLGASGGPGEQFF. In DNA form, the CDR3 reads TGTGCCAGCAGCTTGGGGGCTAGCGGAGGGCCTGGGGAGCAGTTCTTC.